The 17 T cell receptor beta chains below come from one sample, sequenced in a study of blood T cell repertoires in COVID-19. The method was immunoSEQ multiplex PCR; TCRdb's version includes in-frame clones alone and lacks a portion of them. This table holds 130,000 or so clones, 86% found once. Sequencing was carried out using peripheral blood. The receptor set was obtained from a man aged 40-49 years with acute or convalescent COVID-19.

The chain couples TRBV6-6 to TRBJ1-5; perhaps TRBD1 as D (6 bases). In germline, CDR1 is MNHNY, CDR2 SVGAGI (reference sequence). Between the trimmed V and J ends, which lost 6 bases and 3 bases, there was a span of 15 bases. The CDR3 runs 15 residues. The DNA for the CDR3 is TGTGCCAGCAGCCCGTACAGGGCCCTCAATCAGCCCCAGCATTTT. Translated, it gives CASSPYRALNQPQHF.

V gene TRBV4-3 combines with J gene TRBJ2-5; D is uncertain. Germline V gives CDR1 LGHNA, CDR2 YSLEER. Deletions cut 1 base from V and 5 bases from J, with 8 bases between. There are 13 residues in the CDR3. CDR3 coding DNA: TGCGCCAGCAGCCAAGCGAGAGTGGAGACCCAGTACTTC. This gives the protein CASSQARVETQYF.

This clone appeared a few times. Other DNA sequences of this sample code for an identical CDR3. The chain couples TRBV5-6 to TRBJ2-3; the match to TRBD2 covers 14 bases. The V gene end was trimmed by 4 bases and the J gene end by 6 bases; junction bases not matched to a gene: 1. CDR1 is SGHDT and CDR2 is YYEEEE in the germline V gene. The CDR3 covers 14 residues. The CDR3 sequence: CASSRTSGRDTQYF. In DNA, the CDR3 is TGTGCCAGCAGCCGGACTAGCGGGAGGGATACGCAGTATTTT.

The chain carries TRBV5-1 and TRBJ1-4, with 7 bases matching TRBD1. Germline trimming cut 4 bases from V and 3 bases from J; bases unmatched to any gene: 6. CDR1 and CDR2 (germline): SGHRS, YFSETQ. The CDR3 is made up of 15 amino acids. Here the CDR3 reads CASSQGGAANEKLFF. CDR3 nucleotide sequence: TGCGCCAGCAGCCAAGGGGGCGCGGCTAATGAAAAACTGTTTTTT. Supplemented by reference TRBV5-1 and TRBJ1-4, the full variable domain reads KAGVTQTPRYLIKTRGQQVTLSCSPISGHRSVSWYQQTPGQGLQFLFEYFSETQRNKGNFPGRFSGRQFSNSRSEMNVSTLELGDSALYLCASSQGGAANEKLFFGSGTQLSVL.

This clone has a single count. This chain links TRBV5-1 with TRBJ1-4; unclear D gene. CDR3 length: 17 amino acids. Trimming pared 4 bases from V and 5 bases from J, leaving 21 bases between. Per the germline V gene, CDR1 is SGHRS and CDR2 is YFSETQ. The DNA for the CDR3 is TGCGCCAGCAGCCCCGAGGGAGGGCGAAAGGAGAATGAAAAACTGTTTTTT. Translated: CASSPEGGRKENEKLFF.

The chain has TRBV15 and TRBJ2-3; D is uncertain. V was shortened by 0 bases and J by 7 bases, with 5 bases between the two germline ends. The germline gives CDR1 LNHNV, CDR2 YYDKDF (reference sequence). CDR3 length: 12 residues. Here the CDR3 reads CATSRDVNTQYF. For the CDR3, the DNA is TGTGCCACCAGCAGAGATGTAAATACGCAGTATTTT.

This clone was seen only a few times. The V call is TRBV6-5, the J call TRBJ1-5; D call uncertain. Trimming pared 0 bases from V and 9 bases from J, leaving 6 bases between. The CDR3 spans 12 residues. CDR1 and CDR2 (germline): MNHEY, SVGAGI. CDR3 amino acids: CASSYSNGPQHF. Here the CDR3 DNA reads TGTGCCAGCAGTTACTCGAACGGGCCCCAGCATTTT.

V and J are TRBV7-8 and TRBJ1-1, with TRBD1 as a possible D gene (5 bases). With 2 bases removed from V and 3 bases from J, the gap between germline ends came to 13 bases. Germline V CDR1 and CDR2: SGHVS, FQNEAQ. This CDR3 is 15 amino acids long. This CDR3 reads CASSLIPGGDTEAFF. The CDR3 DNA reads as TGTGCCAGCAGCTTAATTCCGGGAGGGGACACTGAAGCTTTCTTT.

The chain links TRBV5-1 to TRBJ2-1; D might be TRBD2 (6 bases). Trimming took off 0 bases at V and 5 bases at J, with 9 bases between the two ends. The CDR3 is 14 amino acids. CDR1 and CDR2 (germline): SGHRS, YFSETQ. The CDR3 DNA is TGCGCCAGCAGCTTGGCTGGGACTCACAATGAGCAGTTCTTC. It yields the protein CASSLAGTHNEQFF.

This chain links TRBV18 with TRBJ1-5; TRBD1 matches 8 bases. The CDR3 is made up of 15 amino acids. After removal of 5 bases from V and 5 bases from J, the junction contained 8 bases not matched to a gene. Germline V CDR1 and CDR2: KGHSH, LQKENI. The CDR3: CASSGDPGGDQPQHF. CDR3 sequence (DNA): TGTGCCAGCTCAGGCGACCCAGGGGGCGATCAGCCCCAGCATTTT.

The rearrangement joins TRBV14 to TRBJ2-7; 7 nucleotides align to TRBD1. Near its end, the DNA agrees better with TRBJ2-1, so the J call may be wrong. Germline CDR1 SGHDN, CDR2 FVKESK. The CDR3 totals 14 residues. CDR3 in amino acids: CASEIWTGADEQFF. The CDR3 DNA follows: TGTGCCAGTGAGATTTGGACAGGCGCAGACGAGCAGTTCTTC.

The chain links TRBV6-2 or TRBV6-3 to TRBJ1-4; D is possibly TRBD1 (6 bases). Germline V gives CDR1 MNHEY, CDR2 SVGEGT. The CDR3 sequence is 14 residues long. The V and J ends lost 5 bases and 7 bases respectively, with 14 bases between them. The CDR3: CASSTTGWGEKLFF. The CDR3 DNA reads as TGTGCCAGCAGTACCACAGGGTGGGGTGAAAAACTGTTTTTT.

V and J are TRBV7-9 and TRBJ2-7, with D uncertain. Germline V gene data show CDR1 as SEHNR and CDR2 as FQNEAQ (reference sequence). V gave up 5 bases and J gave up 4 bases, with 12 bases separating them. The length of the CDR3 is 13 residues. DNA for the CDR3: TGTGCCAGCAGCCCCCCCTCCTTATACGAGCAGTACTTC. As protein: CASSPPSLYEQYF.

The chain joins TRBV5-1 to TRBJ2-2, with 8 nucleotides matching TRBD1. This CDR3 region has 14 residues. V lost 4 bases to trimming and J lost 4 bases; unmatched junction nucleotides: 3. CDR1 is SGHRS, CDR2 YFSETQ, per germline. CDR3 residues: CASSRGQATGELFF. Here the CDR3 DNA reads TGCGCCAGCAGCCGGGGACAGGCCACCGGGGAGCTGTTTTTT. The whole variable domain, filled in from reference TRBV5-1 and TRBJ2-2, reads KAGVTQTPRYLIKTRGQQVTLSCSPISGHRSVSWYQQTPGQGLQFLFEYFSETQRNKGNFPGRFSGRQFSNSRSEMNVSTLELGDSALYLCASSRGQATGELFFGEGSRLTVL.

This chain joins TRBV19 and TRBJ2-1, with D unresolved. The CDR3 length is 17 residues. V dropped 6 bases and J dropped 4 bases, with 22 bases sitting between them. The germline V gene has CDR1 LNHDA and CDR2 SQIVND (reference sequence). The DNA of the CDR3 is TGTGCCAGTAGATATAGTGCGTCAGGTAGAACGTACAATGAGCAGTTCTTC. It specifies CASRYSASGRTYNEQFF.

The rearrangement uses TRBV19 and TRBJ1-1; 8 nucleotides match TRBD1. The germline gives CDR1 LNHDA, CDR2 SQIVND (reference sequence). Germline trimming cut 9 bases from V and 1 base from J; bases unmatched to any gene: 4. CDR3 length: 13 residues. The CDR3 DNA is TGTGCCAGCGGACAGGGTAGGAACACTGAAGCTTTCTTT. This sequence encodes CASGQGRNTEAFF.

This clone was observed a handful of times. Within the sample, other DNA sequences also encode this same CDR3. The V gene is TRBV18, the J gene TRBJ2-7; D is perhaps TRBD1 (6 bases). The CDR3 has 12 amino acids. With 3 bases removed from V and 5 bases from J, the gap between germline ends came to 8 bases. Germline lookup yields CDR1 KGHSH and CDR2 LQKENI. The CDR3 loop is CASSPGQDEQYF. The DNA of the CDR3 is TGTGCCAGCTCACCGGGACAAGACGAGCAGTACTTC.